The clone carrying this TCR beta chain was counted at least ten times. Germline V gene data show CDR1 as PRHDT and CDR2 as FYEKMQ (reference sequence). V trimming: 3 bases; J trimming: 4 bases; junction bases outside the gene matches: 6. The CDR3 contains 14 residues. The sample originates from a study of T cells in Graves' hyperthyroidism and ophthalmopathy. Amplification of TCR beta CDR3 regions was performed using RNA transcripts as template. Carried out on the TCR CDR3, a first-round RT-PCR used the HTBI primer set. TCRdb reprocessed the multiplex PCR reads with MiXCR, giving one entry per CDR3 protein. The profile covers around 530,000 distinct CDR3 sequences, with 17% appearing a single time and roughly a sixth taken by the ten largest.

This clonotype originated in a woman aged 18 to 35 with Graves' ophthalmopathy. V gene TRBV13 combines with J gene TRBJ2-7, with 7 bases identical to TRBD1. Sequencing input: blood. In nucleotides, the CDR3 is TGTGCCAGCAGCTTGCTTACAGGGGATTACGAGCAGTACTTC. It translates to CASSLLTGDYEQYF. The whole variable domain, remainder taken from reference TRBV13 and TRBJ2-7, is AAGVIQSPRHLIKEKRETATLKCYPIPRHDTVYWYQQGPGQDPQFLISFYEKMQSDKGSIPDRFSAQQFSDYHSELNMSSLELGDSALYFCASSLLTGDYEQYFGPGTRLTVT.